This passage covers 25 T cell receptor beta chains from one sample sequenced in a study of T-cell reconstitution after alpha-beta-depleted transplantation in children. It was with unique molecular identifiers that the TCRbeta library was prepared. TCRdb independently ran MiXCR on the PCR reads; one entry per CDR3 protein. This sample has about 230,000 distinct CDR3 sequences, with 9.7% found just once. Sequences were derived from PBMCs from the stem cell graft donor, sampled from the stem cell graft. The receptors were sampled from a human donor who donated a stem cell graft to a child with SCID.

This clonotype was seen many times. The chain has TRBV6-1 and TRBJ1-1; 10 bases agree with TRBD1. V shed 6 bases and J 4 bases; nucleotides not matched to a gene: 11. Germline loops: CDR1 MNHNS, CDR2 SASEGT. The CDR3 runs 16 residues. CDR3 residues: CASRNDRGLGITEAFF. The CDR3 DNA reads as TGTGCCAGCAGGAACGACAGGGGGCTTGGTATCACTGAAGCTTTCTTT.

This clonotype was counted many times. This chain's CDR3 is CASTWGDRVNEQYF. CDR3 nucleotide sequence: TGTGCCAGCACCTGGGGAGACAGGGTAAACGAGCAGTACTTC. V gene TRBV12-3 or TRBV12-4 combines with J gene TRBJ2-7; 7 nucleotides line up with TRBD1. This CDR3 has 14 amino acids. V lost 7 bases and J lost 5; bases outside the gene matches: 11.

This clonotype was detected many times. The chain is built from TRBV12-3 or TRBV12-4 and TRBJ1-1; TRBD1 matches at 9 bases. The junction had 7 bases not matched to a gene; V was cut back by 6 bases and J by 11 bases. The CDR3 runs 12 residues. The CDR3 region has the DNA TGTGCCAGCAGGACACAGGGGGCTGCGGCTTTCTTT. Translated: CASRTQGAAAFF.

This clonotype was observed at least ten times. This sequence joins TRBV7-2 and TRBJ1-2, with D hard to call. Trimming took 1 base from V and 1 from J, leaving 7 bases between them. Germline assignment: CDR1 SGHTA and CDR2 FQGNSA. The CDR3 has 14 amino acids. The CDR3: CASSLEAVNYGYTF. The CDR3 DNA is TGTGCCAGCAGCTTAGAGGCAGTTAACTATGGCTACACCTTC.

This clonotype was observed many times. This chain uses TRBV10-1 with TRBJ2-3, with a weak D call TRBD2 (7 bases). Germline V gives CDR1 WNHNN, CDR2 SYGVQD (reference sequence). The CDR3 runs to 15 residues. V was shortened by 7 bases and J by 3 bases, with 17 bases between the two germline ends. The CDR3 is CASTPGRGKTDTQYF. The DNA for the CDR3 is TGCGCCAGCACCCCGGGGAGGGGGAAAACAGATACGCAGTATTTT.

This CDR3 reads CASSPTGGYQPQHF. The CDR3 DNA reads as TGTGCCAGCAGCCCAACAGGGGGCTACCAGCCCCAGCATTTT. This chain uses TRBV7-2 with TRBJ1-5; 9 bases align to TRBD1. CDR1 and CDR2 from the germline V gene are SGHTA and FQGNSA. The CDR3 has 14 amino acids. V shed 5 bases and J 7 bases; nucleotides not matched to a gene: 6.

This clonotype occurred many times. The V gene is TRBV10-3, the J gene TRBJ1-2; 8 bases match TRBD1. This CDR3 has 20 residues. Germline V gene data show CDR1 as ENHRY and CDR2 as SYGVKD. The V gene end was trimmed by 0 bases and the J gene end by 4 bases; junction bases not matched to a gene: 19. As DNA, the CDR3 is TGTGCCATCAGTGAGTCGAATAGACAGGGGCGAGATTCTTTGGGCTATGGCTACACCTTC. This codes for CAISESNRQGRDSLGYGYTF.

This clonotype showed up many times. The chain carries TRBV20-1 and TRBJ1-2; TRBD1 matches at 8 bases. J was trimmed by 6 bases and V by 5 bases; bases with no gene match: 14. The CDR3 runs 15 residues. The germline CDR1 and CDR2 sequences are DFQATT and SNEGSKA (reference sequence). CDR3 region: CSAFSWTGLEDGYTF. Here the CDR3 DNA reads TGCAGTGCTTTCTCCTGGACAGGGTTGGAGGATGGCTACACCTTC.

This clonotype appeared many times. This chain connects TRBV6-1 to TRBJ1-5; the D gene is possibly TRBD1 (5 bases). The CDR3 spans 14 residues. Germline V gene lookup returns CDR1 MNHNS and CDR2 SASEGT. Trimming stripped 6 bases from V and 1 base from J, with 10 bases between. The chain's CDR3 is CASSQGASNQPQHF. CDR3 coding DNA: TGTGCCAGCAGCCAGGGAGCGAGCAATCAGCCCCAGCATTTT.

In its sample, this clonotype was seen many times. DNA for the CDR3: TGTGCCAGCAGCTTAGACAGGGCAGAGGGAGAGCAGTACTTC. Amino acids: CASSLDRAEGEQYF. This chain uses TRBV7-9 with TRBJ2-7; D might be TRBD1 (6 bases). Trimming removed 1 base from V and 7 bases from J, with 14 bases in between. Per germline, CDR1 SEHNR and CDR2 FQNEAQ (reference sequence). This CDR3 is 14 amino acids long.

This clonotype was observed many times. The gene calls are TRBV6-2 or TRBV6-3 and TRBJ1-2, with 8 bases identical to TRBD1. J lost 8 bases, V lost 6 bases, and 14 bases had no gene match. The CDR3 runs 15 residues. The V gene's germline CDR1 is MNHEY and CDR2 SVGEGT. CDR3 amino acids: CASSPGNQGAGGYTF. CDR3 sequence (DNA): TGTGCCAGCAGCCCCGGTAATCAGGGGGCTGGCGGCTACACCTTC.

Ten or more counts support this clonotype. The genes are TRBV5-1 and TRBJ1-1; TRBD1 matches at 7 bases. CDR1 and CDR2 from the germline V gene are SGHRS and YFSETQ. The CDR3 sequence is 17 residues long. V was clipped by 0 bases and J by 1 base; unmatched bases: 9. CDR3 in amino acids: CASSLGPERGPNTEAFF. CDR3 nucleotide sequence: TGCGCCAGCAGCTTGGGACCAGAAAGGGGGCCGAACACTGAAGCTTTCTTT.

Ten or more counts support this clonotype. The CDR3 protein is CASSLLGYGGYTF. In DNA form, the CDR3 reads TGTGCCAGCAGTCTACTCGGGTACGGTGGCTACACCTTC. This chain joins TRBV12-3 or TRBV12-4 and TRBJ1-2; D gene uncertain. V was clipped by 5 bases and J by 7 bases, with 14 bases between them. This CDR3 has 13 residues.

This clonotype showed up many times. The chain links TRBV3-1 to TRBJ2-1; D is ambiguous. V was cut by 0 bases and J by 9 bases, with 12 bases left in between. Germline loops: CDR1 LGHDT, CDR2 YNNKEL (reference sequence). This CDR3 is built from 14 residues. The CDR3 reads CASSQDERRGEQFF. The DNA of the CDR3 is TGTGCCAGCAGCCAAGATGAAAGGAGAGGTGAGCAGTTCTTC.

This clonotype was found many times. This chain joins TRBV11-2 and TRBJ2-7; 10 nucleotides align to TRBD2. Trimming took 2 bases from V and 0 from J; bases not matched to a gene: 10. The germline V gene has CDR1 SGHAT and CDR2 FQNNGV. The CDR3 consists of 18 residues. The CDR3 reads CASSLRSSGGPSSYEQYF. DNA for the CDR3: TGTGCCAGCAGCTTAAGGTCTAGCGGGGGTCCTAGCTCCTACGAGCAGTACTTC.

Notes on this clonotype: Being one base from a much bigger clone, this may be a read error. The CDR3 is CTSSRNPQGVDTEAFF. The CDR3 coding sequence is TGTACCAGCAGCCGAAACCCACAGGGGGTGGACACTGAAGCTTTCTTT. The chain recombines TRBV7-2 with TRBJ1-1, with 8 bases identical to TRBD1. The trim removed 5 bases at V and 3 bases at J, leaving 11 bases unmatched. This CDR3 contains 16 residues. Germline V gene data show CDR1 as SGHTA and CDR2 as FQGNSA.

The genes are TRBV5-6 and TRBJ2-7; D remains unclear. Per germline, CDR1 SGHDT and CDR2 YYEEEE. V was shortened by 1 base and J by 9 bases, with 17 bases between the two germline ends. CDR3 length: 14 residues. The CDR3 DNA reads TGTGCCAGCAGCTTGAGCCTCCGGATACACGGGCAGTACTTC. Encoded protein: CASSLSLRIHGQYF.

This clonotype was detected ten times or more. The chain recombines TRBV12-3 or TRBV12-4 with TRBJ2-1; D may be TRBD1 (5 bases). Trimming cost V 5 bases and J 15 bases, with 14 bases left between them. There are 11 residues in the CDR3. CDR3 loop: CASSKGFNGFF. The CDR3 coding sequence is TGTGCCAGCAGTAAGGGGTTTAACGGGTTCTTC.

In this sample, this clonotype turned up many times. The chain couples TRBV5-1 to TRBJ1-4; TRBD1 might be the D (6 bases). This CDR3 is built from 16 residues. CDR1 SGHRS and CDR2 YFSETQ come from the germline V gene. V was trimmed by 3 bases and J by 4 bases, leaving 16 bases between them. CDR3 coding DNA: TGCGCCAGCAGCTCCGTGGGGGCGGGCGTTAATGAAAAACTGTTTTTT. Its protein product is CASSSVGAGVNEKLFF.

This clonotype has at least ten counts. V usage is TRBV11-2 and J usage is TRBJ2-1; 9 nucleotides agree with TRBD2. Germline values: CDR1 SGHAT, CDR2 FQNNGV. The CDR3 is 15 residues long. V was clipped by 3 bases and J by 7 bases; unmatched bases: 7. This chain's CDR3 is CASSFLRLAGNEQFF. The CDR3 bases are TGTGCCAGCAGCTTCCTGAGGCTAGCGGGGAATGAGCAGTTCTTC.

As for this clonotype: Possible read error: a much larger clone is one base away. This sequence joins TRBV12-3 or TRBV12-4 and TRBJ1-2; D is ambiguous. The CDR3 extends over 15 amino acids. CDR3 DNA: TGTGCCAACAGTTTAGAGGGCAGTTCTAACTATGGCTACACCTTC. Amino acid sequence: CANSLEGSSNYGYTF.

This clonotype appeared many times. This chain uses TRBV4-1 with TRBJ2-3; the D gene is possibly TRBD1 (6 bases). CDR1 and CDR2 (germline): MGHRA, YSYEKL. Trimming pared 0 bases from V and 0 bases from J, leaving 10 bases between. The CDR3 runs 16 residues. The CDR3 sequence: CASSQDQGPSTDTQYF. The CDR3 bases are TGCGCCAGCAGCCAAGACCAGGGGCCTAGCACAGATACGCAGTATTTT.

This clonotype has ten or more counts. CDR3 DNA sequence: TGTGCCAGCAGCGTCCAGGGGGCGCGGGAGACCCAGTACTTC. Translating it yields CASSVQGARETQYF. This chain joins TRBV9 and TRBJ2-5, with 8 bases fitting TRBD1. Germline V CDR1 and CDR2: SGDLS, YYNGEE. V was pared by 2 bases and J by 5 bases, with 5 bases of the junction left unmatched. The CDR3 consists of 14 residues.

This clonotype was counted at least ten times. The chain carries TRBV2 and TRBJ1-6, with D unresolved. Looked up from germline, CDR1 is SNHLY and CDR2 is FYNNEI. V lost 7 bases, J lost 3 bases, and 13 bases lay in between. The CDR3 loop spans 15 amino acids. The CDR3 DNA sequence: TGTGCCAGCATCGCAGGAGCGCTCTATAATTCACCCCTCCACTTT. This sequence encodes CASIAGALYNSPLHF.

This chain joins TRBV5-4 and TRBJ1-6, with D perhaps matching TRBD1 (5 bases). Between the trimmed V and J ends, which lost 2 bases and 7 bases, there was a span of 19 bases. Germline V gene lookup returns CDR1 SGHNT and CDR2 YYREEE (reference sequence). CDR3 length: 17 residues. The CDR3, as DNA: TGTGCCAGCAGCTTAGGGCCCCATGACAGCACCAATTCACCCCTCCACTTT. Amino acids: CASSLGPHDSTNSPLHF.